This T cell receptor (beta chain) was captured by sequencing in a study of response to subunit inactivated influenza vaccine. The study, taken as a whole, reports: The authors proposed limited new T cell recruitment per seasonal influenza vaccination.

This clonotype was counted between two and nine times. What it binds is unknown. Each CDR3 protein is one row after TCRdb ran MiXCR on the RT-PCR reads. The repertoire holds about 780,000 distinct CDR3 sequences, with about 18% as singletons. This specimen was PBMCs from blood, taken roughly 5 days after vaccination. This TCR was sampled from a man between 45 and 60 years old who received an inactivated influenza vaccine.

CDR3 nucleotide sequence: TGTGCCAGCAGCGCCAGATCAGTTGGCTACACCTTC. Protein: CASSARSVGYTF. V and J are TRBV9 and TRBJ1-2; no firm D call. The CDR3 spans 12 residues. Trimming removed 3 bases from V and 7 bases from J, with 10 bases in between. Germline values: CDR1 SGDLS, CDR2 YYNGEE.